This section outlines one T cell receptor (beta chain) sequence together with its context. Its antigen remains unidentified. The source of the sample is a study of yellow fever vaccine responses in identical twins. Study outcomes and limitations: Reportedly, the response of twins' T cells to the vaccine seemed partly convergent, partly personalized.

The CDR3 loop spans 14 amino acids. Per the germline V gene, CDR1 is SGHAT and CDR2 is FQDESV (reference sequence). The V end lost 4 bases, the J end lost 5 bases, and 14 bases lay between the germline ends. TCRdb re-called the RT-PCR reads through MiXCR, storing one row per CDR3 protein. The sample shows nearly 2,500 distinct CDR3 sequences, approximately 87% of them seen only once. The sequence came from a woman aged 18-30 years who received the yellow fever vaccine. Here the sequenced sample was T cells from blood (PBMCs), unsorted or a sorted subset (not recorded which), taken before or after yellow fever vaccination (not recorded which). This chain uses TRBV11-1 with TRBJ1-1, with a tentative D call TRBD1 (5 bases). This CDR3 reads CASSSGSGKTEAFF. CDR3 sequence (DNA): TGTGCCAGCAGCTCCGGATCAGGGAAAACTGAAGCTTTCTTT.